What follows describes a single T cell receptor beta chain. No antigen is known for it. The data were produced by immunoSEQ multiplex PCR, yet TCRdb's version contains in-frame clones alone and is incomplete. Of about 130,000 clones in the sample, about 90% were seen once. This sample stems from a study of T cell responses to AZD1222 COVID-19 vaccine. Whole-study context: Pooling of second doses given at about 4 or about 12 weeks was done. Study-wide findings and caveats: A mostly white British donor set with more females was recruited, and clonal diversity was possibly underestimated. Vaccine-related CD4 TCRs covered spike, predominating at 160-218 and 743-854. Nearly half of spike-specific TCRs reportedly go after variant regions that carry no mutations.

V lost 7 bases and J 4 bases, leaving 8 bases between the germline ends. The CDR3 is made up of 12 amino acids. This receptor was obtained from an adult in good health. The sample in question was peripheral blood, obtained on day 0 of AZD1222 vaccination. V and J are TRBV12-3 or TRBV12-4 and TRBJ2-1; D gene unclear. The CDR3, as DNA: TGTGCCAGCAAAGACACGTACAATGAGCAGTTCTTC. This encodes CASKDTYNEQFF.